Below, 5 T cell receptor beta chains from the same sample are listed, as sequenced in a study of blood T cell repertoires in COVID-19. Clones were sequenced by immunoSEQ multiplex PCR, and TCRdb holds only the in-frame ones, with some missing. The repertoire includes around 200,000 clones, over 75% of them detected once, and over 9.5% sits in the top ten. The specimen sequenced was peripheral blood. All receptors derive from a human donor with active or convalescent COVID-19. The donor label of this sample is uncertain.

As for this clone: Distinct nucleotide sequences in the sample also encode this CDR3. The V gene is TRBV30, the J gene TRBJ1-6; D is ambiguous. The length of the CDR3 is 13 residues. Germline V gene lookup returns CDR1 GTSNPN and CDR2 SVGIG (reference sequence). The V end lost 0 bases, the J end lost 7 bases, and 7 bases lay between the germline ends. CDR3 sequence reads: CAWSVRGNSPLHF. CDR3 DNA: TGTGCCTGGAGTGTACGGGGAAATTCACCCCTCCACTTT.

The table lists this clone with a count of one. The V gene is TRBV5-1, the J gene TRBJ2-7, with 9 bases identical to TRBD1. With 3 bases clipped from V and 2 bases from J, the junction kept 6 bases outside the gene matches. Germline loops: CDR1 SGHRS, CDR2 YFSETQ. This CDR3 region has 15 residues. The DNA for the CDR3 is TGCGCCAGCAGCTCAACAGGGGGCCTTACCTACGAGCAGTACTTC. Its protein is CASSSTGGLTYEQYF.

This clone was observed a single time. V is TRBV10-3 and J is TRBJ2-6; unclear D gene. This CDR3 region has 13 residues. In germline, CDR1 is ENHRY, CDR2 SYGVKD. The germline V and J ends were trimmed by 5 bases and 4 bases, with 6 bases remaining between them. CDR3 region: CAISSLGANVLTF. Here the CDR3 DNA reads TGTGCCATCAGTTCGTTGGGGGCCAACGTCCTGACTTTC.

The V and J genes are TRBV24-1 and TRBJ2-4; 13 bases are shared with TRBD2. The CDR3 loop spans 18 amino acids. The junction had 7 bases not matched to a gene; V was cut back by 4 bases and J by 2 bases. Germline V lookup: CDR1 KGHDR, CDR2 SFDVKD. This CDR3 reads CATSDPRTSGGTKNIQYF. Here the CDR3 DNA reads TGTGCCACCAGTGACCCACGGACTAGCGGGGGAACCAAAAACATTCAGTACTTC.

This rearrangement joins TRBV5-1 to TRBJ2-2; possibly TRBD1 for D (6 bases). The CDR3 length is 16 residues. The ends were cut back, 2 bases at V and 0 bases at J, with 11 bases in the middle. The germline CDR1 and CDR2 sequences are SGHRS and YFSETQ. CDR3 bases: TGCGCCAGCAGCTTAGGACAGTCCGCGAACACCGGGGAGCTGTTTTTT. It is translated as CASSLGQSANTGELFF.